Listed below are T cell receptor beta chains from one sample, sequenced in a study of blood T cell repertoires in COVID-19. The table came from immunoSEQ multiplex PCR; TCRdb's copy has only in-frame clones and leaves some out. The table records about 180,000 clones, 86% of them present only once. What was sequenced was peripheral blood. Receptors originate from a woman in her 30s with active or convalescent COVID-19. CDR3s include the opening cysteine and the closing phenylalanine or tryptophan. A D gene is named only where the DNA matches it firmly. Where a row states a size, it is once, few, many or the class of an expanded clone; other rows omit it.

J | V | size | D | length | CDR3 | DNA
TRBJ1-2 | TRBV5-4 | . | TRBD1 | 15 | CASSLEVQGAYGYTF | TGTGCCAGCAGCTTGGAGGTACAGGGGGCCTATGGCTACACCTTC
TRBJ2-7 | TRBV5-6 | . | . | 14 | CASSLGLTTYEQYF | TGTGCCAGCAGCTTGGGCTTGACAACCTACGAGCAGTACTTC
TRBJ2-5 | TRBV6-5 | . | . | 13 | CASRTIRVETQYF | TGTGCCAGCAGAACTATCAGGGTAGAGACCCAGTACTTC
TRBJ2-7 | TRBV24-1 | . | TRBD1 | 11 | CATAGQGRQYF | TGTGCCACCGCCGGACAGGGTCGGCAGTACTTC
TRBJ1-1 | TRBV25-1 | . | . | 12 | CASSESVREAFF | TGTGCCAGCAGTGAATCAGTCAGGGAAGCTTTCTTT
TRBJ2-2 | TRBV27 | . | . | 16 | CASSLFSGLNTGELFF | TGTGCCAGCAGTTTATTCTCAGGGTTGAACACCGGGGAGCTGTTTTTT
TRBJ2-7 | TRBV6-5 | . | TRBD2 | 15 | CASSQMIAGVYEQYF | TGTGCCAGCAGTCAGATGATAGCGGGGGTGTACGAGCAGTACTTC
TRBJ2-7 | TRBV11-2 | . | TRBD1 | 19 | CASSLAGTGGPLRDYEQYF | TGTGCCAGCAGCTTAGCAGGGACAGGGGGCCCTCTAAGAGACTACGAGCAGTACTTC
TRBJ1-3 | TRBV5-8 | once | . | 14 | CASSLERAGNTIYF | TGTGCCAGCAGCTTGGAGAGGGCTGGAAACACCATATATTTT
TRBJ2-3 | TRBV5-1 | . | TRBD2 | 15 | CASSVSAGGPDTQYF | TGCGCCAGCAGCGTGTCAGCGGGAGGGCCAGATACGCAGTATTTT
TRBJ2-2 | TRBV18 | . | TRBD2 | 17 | CASSPGLAGTNTGELFF | TGTGCCAGCTCACCGGGACTAGCGGGAACGAACACCGGGGAGCTGTTTTTT
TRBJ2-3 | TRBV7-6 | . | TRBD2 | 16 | CASSPGLAGATDTQYF | TGTGCCAGCAGCCCCGGACTAGCGGGAGCCACAGATACGCAGTATTTT
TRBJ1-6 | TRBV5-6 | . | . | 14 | CASSYIQTHSPLHF | TGTGCCAGCAGCTATATACAGACCCATTCACCCCTCCACTTT
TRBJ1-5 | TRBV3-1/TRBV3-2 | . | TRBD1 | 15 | CASSLQGARGQPQHF | TGTGCCAGCAGCTTGCAGGGGGCCCGTGGGCAGCCCCAGCATTTT
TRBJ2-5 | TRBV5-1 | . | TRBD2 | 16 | CASSKGLAGQQETQYF | TGCGCCAGCAGCAAGGGACTAGCGGGTCAACAAGAGACCCAGTACTTC
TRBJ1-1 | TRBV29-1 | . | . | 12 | CSVTGREAEAFF | TGCAGCGTCACCGGAAGGGAGGCTGAAGCTTTCTTT
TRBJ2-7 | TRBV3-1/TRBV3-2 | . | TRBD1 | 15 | CASSLTTGALYEQYF | TGTGCCAGCAGCCTTACCACAGGGGCGCTTTACGAGCAGTACTTC
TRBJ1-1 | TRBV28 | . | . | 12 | CASSLAGEGAFF | TGTGCCAGCAGTCTAGCAGGGGAGGGAGCTTTCTTT
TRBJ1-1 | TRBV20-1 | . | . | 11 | CSAQQGIRAFF | TGCAGTGCCCAACAGGGTATCCGGGCTTTCTTT
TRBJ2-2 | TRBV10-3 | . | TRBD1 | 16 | CAISEERQGEGRELFF | TGTGCCATCAGTGAGGAGCGACAGGGGGAGGGACGGGAGCTGTTTTTT
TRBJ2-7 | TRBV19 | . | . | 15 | CASSIVPSLGNEQYF | TGTGCCAGTAGTATAGTACCTAGCCTGGGAAACGAGCAGTACTTC
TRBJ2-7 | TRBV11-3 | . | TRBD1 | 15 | CASSYTGGAGYEQYF | TGTGCCAGCAGCTACACAGGGGGCGCAGGGTACGAGCAGTACTTC
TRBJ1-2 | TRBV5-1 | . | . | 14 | CASSLGTVGYGYTF | TGCGCCAGCAGCTTGGGGACAGTCGGCTATGGCTACACCTTC
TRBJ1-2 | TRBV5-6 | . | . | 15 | CASRFAGRFLYGYTF | TGTGCCAGCAGGTTCGCGGGGAGGTTCCTCTATGGCTACACCTTC
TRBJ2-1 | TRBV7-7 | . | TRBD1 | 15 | CASSLARGNQNEQFF | TGTGCTAGCAGCTTAGCCAGGGGGAACCAGAATGAGCAGTTCTTC
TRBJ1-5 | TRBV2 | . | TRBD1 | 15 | CASSATGHSNQPQHF | TGTGCCAGCAGTGCGACAGGGCATAGCAATCAGCCCCAGCATTTT
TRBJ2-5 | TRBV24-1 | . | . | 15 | CATSDSDSHRETQYF | TGTGCCACCAGTGATTCCGACAGCCATAGAGAGACCCAGTACTTC
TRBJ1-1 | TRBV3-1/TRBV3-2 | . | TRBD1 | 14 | CASSHRRQGTEAFF | TGTGCCAGCAGCCACAGACGACAGGGGACTGAAGCTTTCTTT
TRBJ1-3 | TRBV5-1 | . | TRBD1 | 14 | CASSDRGSGNTIYF | TGCGCCAGCTCAGACAGGGGCTCTGGAAACACCATATATTTT
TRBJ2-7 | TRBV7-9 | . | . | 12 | CASSLGPSEQYF | TGTGCCAGCAGTTTAGGGCCATCAGAGCAGTACTTC
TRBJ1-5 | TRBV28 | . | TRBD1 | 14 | CASNRDREYQPQHF | TGTGCCAGCAACCGGGACAGGGAATATCAGCCCCAGCATTTT
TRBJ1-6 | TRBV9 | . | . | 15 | CASSVDGANNSPLHF | TGTGCCAGCAGCGTAGATGGGGCCAATAATTCACCCCTCCACTTT
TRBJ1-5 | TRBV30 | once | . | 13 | CAWSEGGNQPQHF | TGTGCCTGGAGTGAGGGGGGGAATCAGCCCCAGCATTTT
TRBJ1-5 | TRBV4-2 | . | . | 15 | CASSQDSVLTSSQHF | TGTGCCAGCAGCCAAGATTCGGTCCTAACCTCGTCCCAGCATTTT
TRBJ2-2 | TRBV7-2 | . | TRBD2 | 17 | CASSLGSLAGVTGELFF | TGTGCCAGCAGCTTAGGATCGCTAGCGGGAGTCACCGGGGAGCTGTTTTTT
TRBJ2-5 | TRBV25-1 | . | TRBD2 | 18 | CASSSTAILSGGQETQYF | TGTGCCAGCAGTTCCACGGCTATATTAAGCGGGGGCCAAGAGACCCAGTACTTC
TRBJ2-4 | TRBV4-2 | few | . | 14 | CASSQALGKNIQYF | TGTGCCAGCAGCCAAGCCCTAGGCAAAAACATTCAGTACTTC
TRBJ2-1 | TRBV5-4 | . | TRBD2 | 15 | CASSAGVSSYNEQFF | TGTGCCAGCAGCGCGGGAGTCAGCTCCTACAATGAGCAGTTCTTC
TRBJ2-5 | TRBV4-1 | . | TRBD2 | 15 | CASSQERGRQETQYF | TGCGCCAGCAGCCAAGAGCGGGGGAGGCAAGAGACCCAGTACTTC
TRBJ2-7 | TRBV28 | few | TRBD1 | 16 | CASSSTGTGVSYEQYF | TGTGCCAGCAGTTCGACCGGGACAGGGGTCTCCTACGAGCAGTACTTC
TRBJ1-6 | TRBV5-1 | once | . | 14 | CASSLAEGGSPLHF | TGCGCCAGCAGCTTGGCAGAAGGAGGATCACCCCTCCACTTT
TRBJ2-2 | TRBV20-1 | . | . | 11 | CSARGGGELFF | TGCAGTGCTAGAGGCGGAGGGGAGCTGTTTTTT
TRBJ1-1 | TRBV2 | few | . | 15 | CASTRAGGRGTEAFF | TGTGCCAGCACCAGAGCGGGGGGGAGGGGCACTGAAGCTTTCTTT
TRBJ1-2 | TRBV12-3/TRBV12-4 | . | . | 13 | CASSYGGIYGYTF | TGTGCCAGCAGTTACGGCGGAATCTATGGCTACACCTTC
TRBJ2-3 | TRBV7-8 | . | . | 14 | CASSSQPTGDTQYF | TGTGCCAGCAGCTCCCAGCCGACTGGGGATACGCAGTATTTT
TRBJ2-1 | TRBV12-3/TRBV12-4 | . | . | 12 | CASSLRFNEQFF | TGTGCCAGCAGCCTTAGATTCAACGAGCAGTTCTTC
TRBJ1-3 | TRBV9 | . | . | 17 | CASSPTLGGTLGNTIYF | TGTGCCAGCAGCCCAACACTAGGGGGAACATTAGGAAACACCATATATTTT
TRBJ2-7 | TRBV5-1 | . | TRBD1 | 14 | CASSLGGTGDEQYF | TGCGCCAGCAGCTTGGGGGGGACAGGGGACGAGCAGTACTTC
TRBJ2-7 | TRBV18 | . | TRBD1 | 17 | CASSPRQGAGLTYEQYF | TGTGCCAGCTCACCAAGACAGGGGGCTGGTTTAACTTACGAGCAGTACTTC
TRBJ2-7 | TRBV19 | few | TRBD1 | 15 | CASSPLRDRGDEQYF | TGTGCCAGTAGCCCCCTCCGGGACAGGGGGGACGAGCAGTACTTC
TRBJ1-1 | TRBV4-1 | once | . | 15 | CASSPKHGLWTEAFF | TGCGCCAGCAGCCCTAAGCACGGGTTGTGGACTGAAGCTTTCTTT
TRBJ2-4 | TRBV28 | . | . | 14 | CASSFVASSYIQYF | TGTGCCAGCAGTTTTGTGGCTAGCTCCTACATTCAGTACTTC
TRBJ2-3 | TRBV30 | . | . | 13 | CAWSSPGTDTQYF | TGTGCCTGGAGTTCCCCCGGCACAGATACGCAGTATTTT
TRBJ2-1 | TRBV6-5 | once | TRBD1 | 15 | CASRIRDRGLHEQFF | TGTGCCAGCAGAATCCGGGACAGGGGTCTCCATGAGCAGTTCTTC
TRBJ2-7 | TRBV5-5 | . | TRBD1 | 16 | CASSWAGTGGIYEQYF | TGTGCCAGCAGCTGGGCTGGAACAGGGGGTATCTACGAGCAGTACTTC
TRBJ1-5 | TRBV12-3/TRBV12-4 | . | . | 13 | CASSWSSNQPQHF | TGTGCCAGCAGTTGGAGTAGCAATCAGCCCCAGCATTTT
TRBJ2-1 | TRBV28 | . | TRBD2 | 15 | CASSLLAELYNEQFF | TGTGCCAGCAGTTTACTAGCGGAATTATACAATGAGCAGTTCTTC
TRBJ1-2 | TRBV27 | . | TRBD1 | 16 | CASSSTPGTVRDGYTF | TGTGCCAGCAGTTCAACTCCGGGGACAGTCAGGGATGGCTACACCTTC
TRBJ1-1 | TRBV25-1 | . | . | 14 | CASSESGRYTEAFF | TGTGCCAGCAGTGAATCGGGTCGGTACACTGAAGCTTTCTTT
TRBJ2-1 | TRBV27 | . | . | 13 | CASSLGGINEQFF | TGTGCCAGCAGTTTAGGGGGCATCAATGAGCAGTTCTTC